This TCR beta chain was captured in a study of response to subunit inactivated influenza vaccine. Study-level results: Every seasonal influenza vaccination brings in few new T cells, the authors suggested.

CDR3 length equals 15 residues. Trimming took off 0 bases at V and 0 bases at J, with 8 bases between the two ends. The germline V gene has CDR1 MNHEY and CDR2 SVGEGT. Note on this clonotype: The target antigen is unknown.

A single record per CDR3 protein comes from TCRdb applying MiXCR to the RT-PCR reads. Here the sample spans some 640,000 distinct CDR3 sequences, around 14% being singletons. The TCR originated in a man in his fifties or sixties who received an inactivated influenza vaccine. The sequencing used PBMCs from blood, collected less than 15 days before vaccination. This chain links TRBV6-2 or TRBV6-3 with TRBJ1-2, with D perhaps matching TRBD1 (5 bases). The CDR3 protein is CASSYSPRANYGYTF. CDR3 DNA sequence: TGTGCCAGCAGTTACTCGCCCAGGGCTAACTATGGCTACACCTTC.